This TCR beta chain was observed in a study of cytomegalovirus exposure and HLA in healthy donors listed by TCRdb under 2017. Background for the entire study: In an earlier analysis of approximately 500 of the donors, 276 Gb of sequence data and just under 120 million unique TCR beta sequences from about 190 million T cells were reported. In an earlier analysis of several hundred of the donors, high-throughput TCR beta sequencing was used to judge whether each TCR beta V gene segment behaved as functional or pseudogenic. Typing coverage differed by locus: A, B, C, DRB1 and DQB1 were typed in about 620-640 donors, DQA1 in approximately 520, DPA1 in some 610, and DPB1 in roughly 470. The study aimed to test whether cataloging public T cell receptors could reveal signatures of past pathogen exposure. HLA typing covered class I and class II loci at four-digit resolution. A separate validation cohort of over a hundred different subjects was used in addition to the approximately 700-subject first cohort. The later analysis used no new phenotypic data to find candidate immune exposures, relying instead on TCR beta sequences and their occurrence across donors. Among the roughly 410 genotyped donors, more than 70% belonged to the genetic ancestry cluster associated with self-reported Caucasian donors. On average, 235,054 unique TCR beta nucleotide sequences were sequenced per donor among about 400 genotyped donors of the cohort, with around 19% of those sequences being non-productive. Genome-wide SNP genotypes for about 65% of the 666 donors were used in a later genetic analysis, which treated that subset as a discovery cohort. Donor age, sex, ethnicity and CMV serostatus were collected together with the repertoire data. All discovery cohort repertoires had been generated on a single sequencing platform. High-throughput TCR immunosequencing, statistical association of individual TCRs with disease status, and machine learning were combined to predict cytomegalovirus infection status. A later analysis re-examined previously published TCR beta repertoires from about 670 donors and added high-resolution HLA genotyping to investigate patterns of TCR occurrence. Because of strong linkage in the cohort, five DR-DQ haplotypes were treated as single units for association and clustering. An early release covering roughly 640 HLA-typed donors comprised about 310 gigabases of sequencing data and around 86 million unique TCR sequences. The study used immunosequencing to profile the T cell repertoires of several hundred subjects and linked those repertoires to cytomegalovirus serostatus.

This clone was found a few times. Its antigen target is currently unknown. Compared with germline, one end of the junction differs, possibly owing to a read error. Libraries came from the immunoSEQ multiplex PCR assay. A mixture of 60 forward primers for TCR Vbeta segments and 13 reverse primers for TCR Jbeta segments was used in the multiplex PCR. Amplification of the CDR3 region of rearranged TCR beta genes was performed with a multiplex PCR assay on genomic DNA. Amplified TCR beta libraries were sequenced as 87-base-pair reads on the Illumina HiSeq System. Regarding the original processing steps: In a later analysis, some 80 million unique TCR beta chains were counted across the approximately 620 repertoires, and roughly 11 million of these chains were shared by at least two donors. To remove PCR and sequencing errors, raw reads were error-corrected and collapsed into unique sequences using a nearest-neighbor algorithm that merged closely related sequences. Alignment of CDR3 sequences to IMGT reference sequences was used to assign V, D and J gene segments. For a sequence to be retained, a match of at least six nucleotides to both a V gene segment and a J gene segment was required. A rearrangement counted as productive if the CDR3 had no stop codons and remained in frame with V and J, and every other rearrangement counted as non-productive. Following IMGT convention, CDR3 was defined as the stretch from the second conserved V-encoded cysteine up to the conserved J-encoded phenylalanine. The earlier analysis of 587 of the donors excluded sequences that lacked an unambiguous match to a single V gene segment. In an earlier analysis of 587 of the donors, V segments were called functional above 56.7% productive rearrangements and were called segregating when the between-donor standard deviation exceeded 5%. A statistical classification framework was developed to diagnose cytomegalovirus status using the catalog of TCR beta chain sequences. V and J gene assignment, in a later analysis, came from comparing TCR nucleotide sequences with IMGT/GENE-DB human TR gene sequences. A later analysis assigned CDR3 sequences and most-parsimonious VDJ recombination scenarios with the TCRdist pipeline. In a later analysis, each TCR beta chain was defined by its CDR3 amino acid sequence together with its V-gene family, and reads without a unique V-gene family were excluded. To address suspected cross-contamination and a sequencing artifact, a later analysis removed around 590 highly shared, low-generation-probability nucleotide sequences. A later analysis calculated a clonal expansion index for each public chain from normalized within-repertoire ranks of inferred template counts. Generation probabilities in a later analysis came from a VDJ recombination model fitted to out-of-frame rearrangements, and those results were checked against IGoR. In a later analysis, hypergeometric tests were used to score TCR-TCR, TCR-HLA and TCR-CMV co-occurrence, with a repertoire-size bias correction applied to TCR pairs. A later analysis estimated false discovery rates by permuting HLA or CMV assignments 20 times. In a later analysis, co-occurring TCRs were grouped using DBSCAN, and TCRdist sequence similarity was added for clustering within HLA-allele-positive subsets. For co-occurrence clustering, repertoires with fewer than 30,000 or more than 120,000 public chains were excluded, along with a handful of repertoires with anomalous nucleotide sharing. TCRdb holds this immuneACCESS table with in-frame rearrangements only. Some clones are missing; in checked studies, unresolved V genes explain under half, and the rest has no known cause. That table furnishes V, J and clone size, whereas the DNA furnished D and trimming. In this sample the table shows around 160,000 clones, roughly 80% of which occur a single time. The top ten constitute 7.7% of the sample.

What the study reported, not specific to this receptor: In a later analysis, HLA-associated TCR beta chains were found to be more clonally expanded and to have lower generation probabilities than equally common non-associated chains. Presence/absence analyses assumed roughly uniform sequencing depth across donors, an assumption that may not hold. According to a later analysis, most CMV-associated TCR beta chains appeared to be HLA-restricted, and the HLA associations seemed to be driven largely by CMV exposure. A further reported finding was that TCR beta sequences accurately predicted the HLA-A and HLA-B alleles for most subjects in the first cohort. Immune exposure information for the cohort was limited to CMV serostatus. In an earlier analysis of approximately 590 of the donors, most TCR beta V segments appeared in productive rearrangements about 87% or about 30% of the time, broadly matching IMGT annotations. Most TCR sequences were observed very rarely across donors, whereas some public TCRs were present in many individuals. An association between a missense DCLRE1C variant and V-gene and J-gene trimming of TCR beta chains was found in a later genetic analysis and replicated in an independent cohort. Linkage disequilibrium might explain the correlated functional status among segregating V segments, but an unknown experimental factor could not be ruled out. The authors suggested that the approach could potentially be generalized to other disease states and immunological phenotypes. A later analysis reported that several top co-occurrence clusters appeared linked to parvovirus B19, influenza, CMV and Epstein-Barr virus. The cohort was sequenced for TCR beta chains only, and without alpha or paired-chain data the features that could be detected were limited. In a later analysis, TCR association rates were found to vary across HLA loci, with the most associated TCRs seen for DRB1 alleles and the fewest for HLA-C alleles. In a later genetic analysis, fewer N-insertions in productive TCRs were reported among donors in an Asian-associated ancestry cluster than the 666-donor mean. The study gave a list of some 150 TCR beta chains associated with cytomegalovirus. The earlier analysis of a few hundred of the donors excluded around 17 rarely observed V segments, including chromosome 9 orphons, because counts were too low. The classifier was reported to diagnose cytomegalovirus status with high specificity and sensitivity in both the original and validation cohorts. A later analysis associated 15,000 to 20,000 TCR beta sequences with specific HLA alleles at a false discovery rate of 0.05. HLA typing was unavailable for some donors at each locus, so association tests used only the typed subset. When HLA alleles, especially DR and DQ, strongly co-occurred, TCR associations were difficult to assign to individual alleles. The sequencing pipeline was judged likely to have produced a cluster of highly shared sequence variants as a technical artifact. A few of the identified cytomegalovirus-associated TCR beta chains were confirmed in vitro to be specific for cytomegalovirus antigens. The 87-base-pair reads could not distinguish some IMGT-functional V segments, including TRBV6-2 and TRBV6-3, so those segments were excluded.

Via the germline V gene (reference sequence), CDR1 is SSHAT and CDR2 FNYEAQ. The CDR3 numbers 13 residues from cysteine through phenylalanine. Solely the CDR3 DNA is kept, with 39 bases framed from the first base. The cohort consisted of 600 to 750 healthy bone marrow donors. All cohort members were sampled while nominally healthy, although unrecorded immune exposures were likely present. The donor was CMV seropositive and belonged to the group of a few hundred seropositive cohort members. A peripheral blood sample was collected from each donor, and TCR beta sequencing was performed on peripheral blood mononuclear cells. Genomic DNA was extracted from the blood cell samples with the Qiagen DNeasy Blood Extraction Kit.

Sequenced input: PBMCs. This clonotype originated in a woman in her 40s in good health and CMV-seropositive. Here the chain combines TRBV7-7 and TRBJ2-2; possibly the D gene is TRBD2, per 6 matching bases. For the CDR3, the sequence is CASSLNRDSGLFF. The DNA is as follows: TGTGCTAGCAGTCTCAACCGGGACTCCGGGCTGTTTTTT.